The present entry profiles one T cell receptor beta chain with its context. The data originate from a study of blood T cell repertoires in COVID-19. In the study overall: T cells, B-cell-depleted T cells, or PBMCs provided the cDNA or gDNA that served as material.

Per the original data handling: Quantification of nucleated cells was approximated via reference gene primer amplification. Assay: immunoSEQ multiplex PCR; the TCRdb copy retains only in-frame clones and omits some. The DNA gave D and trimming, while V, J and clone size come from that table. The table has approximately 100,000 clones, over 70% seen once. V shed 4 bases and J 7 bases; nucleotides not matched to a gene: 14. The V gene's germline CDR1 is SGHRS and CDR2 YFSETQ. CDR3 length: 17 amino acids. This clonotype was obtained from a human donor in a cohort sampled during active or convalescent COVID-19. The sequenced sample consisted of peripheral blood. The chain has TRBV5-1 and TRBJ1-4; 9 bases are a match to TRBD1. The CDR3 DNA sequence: TGCGCCAGCAGCCCGGACAGGGGCCCATCGGCGGGTGAAAAACTGTTTTTT. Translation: CASSPDRGPSAGEKLFF.